The rows below give T cell receptor beta chains drawn from one sample of a study of blood T cell repertoires in COVID-19. Method: immunoSEQ multiplex PCR; TCRdb's copy keeps in-frame clones and lacks some. The sample holds fewer than 95,000 clones, 72% seen once. The sequenced sample was peripheral blood. The origin of the receptors is a woman older than 75 with acute or convalescent COVID-19. CDR3s include the opening cysteine and the closing phenylalanine or tryptophan. D genes are given only for firm matches. Size values are once, few and many counts, or a class for expanded clones, and some rows have none.

V gene,D gene,J gene,clone size,CDR3 protein,CDR3 DNA
TRBV11-2,.,TRBJ1-3,.,CASSLDLQLNTIYF,TGTGCCAGCAGCTTAGATCTACAGTTGAACACCATATATTTT
TRBV3-1/TRBV3-2,.,TRBJ1-6,.,CASSQDNLSPLHF,TGTGCCAGCAGCCAAGATAATTTGTCACCCCTCCACTTT
TRBV19,TRBD1,TRBJ2-7,.,CASSITRTGAYEQYF,TGTGCCAGTAGTATAACTCGGACAGGGGCTTACGAGCAGTACTTC
TRBV15,.,TRBJ1-5,.,CATSRYLGPQHF,TGTGCCACCAGCAGATATTTGGGCCCGCAGCATTTT
TRBV7-3,.,TRBJ2-1,.,CASSSQGGAYNEQFF,TGTGCCAGCAGTTCACAGGGTGGGGCCTACAATGAGCAGTTCTTC
TRBV5-6,TRBD2,TRBJ2-3,.,CASSQPVERGGGTDTQYF,TGTGCCAGCAGCCAGCCCGTCGAGCGGGGGGGCGGGACAGATACGCAGTATTTT
TRBV28,TRBD2,TRBJ2-5,.,CASSFIGPSGIQETQYF,TGTGCCAGCAGTTTTATAGGGCCTAGCGGAATCCAAGAGACCCAGTACTTC
TRBV27,TRBD1,TRBJ1-2,once,CASSLSPTGTRGYTF,TGTGCCAGCAGTCTTAGCCCGACAGGGACGAGGGGCTACACCTTC
TRBV2,.,TRBJ1-1,.,CASSPPQGQGGAFF,TGTGCCAGCAGTCCCCCCCAGGGGCAGGGTGGAGCTTTCTTT
TRBV10-3,.,TRBJ1-2,.,CAISESRGGYTF,TGTGCCATCAGTGAGTCTCGCGGTGGCTACACCTTC
TRBV24-1,.,TRBJ1-2,.,CATSGGYGYTF,TGTGCCACCAGTGGAGGCTATGGCTACACCTTC
TRBV7-6,.,TRBJ2-7,few,CASSPGRTSYEQYF,TGTGCCAGCAGCCCAGGGAGGACCTCCTACGAGCAGTACTTC
TRBV15,.,TRBJ1-6,.,CATSRDQGRGNSPLHF,TGTGCCACCAGCAGAGATCAGGGGCGAGGGAATTCACCCCTCCACTTT
TRBV19,TRBD2,TRBJ2-7,once,CASSDRGGEWYEQYF,TGTGCCAGTAGTGATCGGGGGGGCGAATGGTACGAGCAGTACTTC
TRBV5-5,TRBD1,TRBJ2-2,.,CASRVRGQGATGELFF,TGTGCCAGCAGAGTAAGGGGACAGGGAGCGACCGGGGAGCTGTTTTTT